These T cell receptor beta chains were read from a single sample in a study of Ad26.COV2.S vaccination and SARS-CoV-2 variants. Clones were read by immunoSEQ multiplex PCR, and TCRdb kept only the in-frame ones, dropping some. The sample includes hundreds of thousands of clones, approximately 86% of them seen just once. This sample comprised peripheral blood, obtained in a trial of Ad26.COV2.S vaccine versus placebo. These receptors were collected from a person aged 18-60 years who received the Ad26.COV2.S COVID-19 vaccine or a placebo. Each CDR3 is given with its conserved first and last residue. The D gene is left open where the match is weak. Not every row has a clone size; where given, it reads once, few, many or a size class.

size	D	V	J	CDR3	DNA
few	NA	TRBV3-1/TRBV3-2	TRBJ1-3	CASSPRPGSGNTIYF	TGTGCCAGCAGCCCCCGCCCGGGAAGTGGAAACACCATATATTTT
NA	NA	TRBV9	TRBJ1-1	CASSVGRKNTEAFF	TGTGCCAGCAGCGTAGGACGGAAGAACACTGAAGCTTTCTTT
NA	NA	TRBV4-2	TRBJ2-7	CASSQDLAWEQYF	TGTGCCAGCAGCCAAGATCTAGCGTGGGAGCAGTACTTC
NA	NA	TRBV30	TRBJ1-3	CAWRGSGNTIYF	TGTGCCTGGAGGGGCTCTGGAAACACCATATATTTT
NA	NA	TRBV18	TRBJ2-5	CASSPDLSPEGTQYF	TGTGCCAGCTCACCAGATCTTTCCCCCGAGGGGACCCAGTACTTC
NA	NA	TRBV3-1/TRBV3-2	TRBJ1-2	CASSQDTYAAGSYGYTF	TGTGCCAGCAGCCAAGATACATATGCGGCAGGATCCTATGGCTACACCTTC
NA	NA	TRBV7-2	TRBJ1-3	CASSLVVGSGNTIYF	TGTGCCAGCAGCTTAGTAGTGGGGTCTGGAAACACCATATATTTT
NA	NA	TRBV4-1	TRBJ2-2	CASSHSPRQANTGELFF	TGCGCCAGCAGCCACTCTCCGCGACAGGCGAACACCGGGGAGCTGTTTTTT
NA	NA	TRBV5-1	TRBJ2-2	CASSLGNTGELFF	TGCGCCAGCAGCTTGGGTAACACCGGGGAGCTGTTTTTT
NA	NA	TRBV28	TRBJ2-5	CASSLLQVEAQYF	TGTGCCAGCAGTTTATTGCAGGTTGAGGCCCAGTACTTC
NA	NA	TRBV5-8	TRBJ1-4	CASSLVPEKLFF	TGTGCCAGCAGCTTGGTACCGGAAAAACTGTTTTTT
NA	TRBD2	TRBV5-1	TRBJ2-3	CASSSPVSGGAEDTQYF	TGCGCCAGCAGCTCCCCCGTGAGCGGGGGGGCCGAAGATACGCAGTATTTT
NA	NA	TRBV10-3	TRBJ2-6	CAISARGSGANVLTF	TGTGCCATCAGTGCAAGGGGCTCTGGGGCCAACGTCCTGACTTTC
NA	TRBD1	TRBV19	TRBJ2-2	CASSTGQGKAGELFF	TGTGCCAGTAGTACCGGACAGGGGAAGGCCGGGGAGCTGTTTTTT
NA	NA	TRBV11-2	TRBJ2-3	CASSSGLHTQYF	TGTGCCAGCAGCTCTGGGTTACATACGCAGTATTTT
NA	NA	TRBV20-1	TRBJ2-5	CSASPGTSGETQYF	TGCAGTGCTAGTCCCGGGACCTCGGGGGAGACCCAGTACTTC
NA	NA	TRBV7-2	TRBJ2-1	CASSLVHEQFF	TGTGCCAGCAGCTTAGTCCATGAGCAGTTCTTC
NA	TRBD2	TRBV5-5	TRBJ2-1	CATGKRERSYNEQFF	TGTGCCACAGGAAAGCGGGAGCGGTCCTACAATGAGCAGTTCTTC
NA	TRBD1	TRBV7-2	TRBJ2-1	CASSLNGQAASYNEQFF	TGTGCCAGCAGCCTAAACGGACAGGCAGCGTCCTACAATGAGCAGTTCTTC
NA	TRBD2	TRBV5-1	TRBJ2-7	CASSLGGLAGYEQYF	TGCGCCAGCAGCTTGGGGGGACTAGCGGGGTACGAGCAGTACTTC
NA	NA	TRBV30	TRBJ2-1	CAWSDPKTQFF	TGTGCCTGGAGTGACCCTAAGACGCAGTTCTTC
NA	TRBD1	TRBV9	TRBJ1-6	CASSVEGASSPLHF	TGTGCCAGCAGCGTAGAGGGGGCTAGTTCACCCCTCCACTTT
NA	NA	TRBV19	TRBJ1-1	CASSMGNTEAFF	TGTGCCAGTTCTATGGGGAACACTGAAGCTTTCTTT
NA	NA	TRBV27	TRBJ2-6	CASSLSGGANVLTF	TGTGCCAGCAGTTTATCGGGTGGGGCCAACGTCCTGACTTTC
NA	TRBD2	TRBV9	TRBJ2-1	CASSIRLAGGHEQFF	TGTGCCAGCAGCATCCGACTAGCGGGAGGCCATGAGCAGTTCTTC
few	NA	TRBV2	TRBJ1-5	CASRVGRSNQPQHF	TGTGCCAGCAGAGTCGGACGTAGCAATCAGCCCCAGCATTTT
NA	NA	TRBV2	TRBJ2-2	CASSEVGSNTGELFF	TGTGCCAGCAGTGAAGTGGGCTCGAACACCGGGGAGCTGTTTTTT
NA	TRBD2	TRBV5-6	TRBJ2-7	CASSFLGLVGGPNEQYF	TGTGCCAGCAGCTTCCTTGGACTAGTGGGAGGGCCCAACGAGCAGTACTTC
NA	NA	TRBV5-1	TRBJ2-2	CASSSDRTGELFF	TGCGCCAGCAGCTCGGACAGAACCGGGGAGCTGTTTTTT